These 12 T cell receptor beta chains were all obtained from the same sample, sequenced in a study of T cell repertoires in cytomegalovirus infection. A single record per CDR3 protein comes from TCRdb applying MiXCR to the reads. In the table there are approximately 400,000 distinct CDR3 sequences, approximately 33% of which are singletons. Sample: PBMCs. These receptors came from a human donor in good health (CMV status not recorded). Some clones in this sample may be carry-over from other donors' samples.

In its sample, this clonotype was seen many times. The chain links TRBV28 to TRBJ2-1; 10 bases align to TRBD2. Trimming removed 5 bases from V and 5 bases from J; junction bases left unmatched: 6. Germline V gene data show CDR1 as MDHEN and CDR2 as SYDVKM. The CDR3 runs 15 residues. The CDR3 nucleotides read TGTGCCAGCAGTCCCCTCGGACTAGCGGACAATGAGCAGTTCTTC. Translation: CASSPLGLADNEQFF.

This clonotype was found many times. The chain is built from TRBV7-2 and TRBJ1-2; unclear D gene. The V and J ends lost 1 base and 8 bases respectively, with 14 bases between them. The CDR3 has 14 residues. Germline CDR1 SGHTA, CDR2 FQGNSA. The DNA of the CDR3 is TGTGCCAGCAGCTTAGACAGCGAACGGGGAGGCTACACCTTC. The encoded protein is CASSLDSERGGYTF.

This clonotype was seen more than once but under ten times. The CDR3: CASTRGATTNEKLFF. The CDR3 nucleotides read TGCGCCAGCACCCGAGGGGCGACAACTAATGAAAAACTGTTTTTT. The chain combines TRBV5-1 with TRBJ1-4, with D possibly being TRBD1 (5 bases). The V gene's germline CDR1 is SGHRS and CDR2 YFSETQ. Trimming pared 6 bases from V and 0 bases from J, leaving 12 bases between. The CDR3 runs to 15 residues.

The chain combines TRBV4-1 with TRBJ2-1; D is unresolved. The CDR3 consists of 15 residues. Deletions cut 1 base from V and 1 base from J, with 8 bases between. Germline lookup yields CDR1 MGHRA and CDR2 YSYEKL. Here the CDR3 DNA reads TGCGCCAGCAGCCAAGGTTTCGGTTCCTACAATGAGCAGTTCTTC. It codes for CASSQGFGSYNEQFF.

This sequence joins TRBV12-3 or TRBV12-4 and TRBJ1-1; perhaps TRBD1 as D (5 bases). The V gene lost 5 bases and the J gene lost 4 bases, with 14 bases spanning the gap. The CDR3 contains 14 residues. The CDR3 loop is CASSRQQEGTEAFF. The CDR3 nucleotides are TGTGCCAGCAGTAGACAGCAGGAGGGCACTGAAGCTTTCTTT.

The rearrangement joins TRBV2 to TRBJ2-7, with D possibly matching TRBD1 (6 bases). V dropped 2 bases and J dropped 5 bases, with 16 bases sitting between them. CDR1 and CDR2 from the germline V gene are SNHLY and FYNNEI. The CDR3 totals 15 residues. This CDR3 reads CASSELTGSQNEQYF. The CDR3 DNA follows: TGTGCCAGCAGTGAACTGACAGGATCCCAAAACGAGCAGTACTTC. The full variable domain, its missing parts supplied by reference TRBV2 and TRBJ2-7, is EPEVTQTPSHQVTQMGQEVILRCVPISNHLYFYWYRQILGQKVEFLVSFYNNEISEKSEIFDDQFSVERPDGSNFTLKIRSTKLEDSAMYFCASSELTGSQNEQYFGPGTRLTVT.

This clonotype was counted between two and nine times. This chain connects TRBV12-3 or TRBV12-4 to TRBJ2-6, with 7 bases lining up with TRBD1. V lost 3 bases and J lost 0; bases outside the gene matches: 8. This CDR3 is 18 amino acids long. The CDR3 region is CASSLGPGGSSGANVLTF. The CDR3 DNA reads TGTGCCAGCAGTTTGGGTCCAGGGGGAAGCTCTGGGGCCAACGTCCTGACTTTC.

The chain recombines TRBV18 with TRBJ2-7; D perhaps matches TRBD1 (5 bases). Trimming cost V 3 bases and J 0 bases, with 9 bases left between them. Germline V gene lookup returns CDR1 KGHSH and CDR2 LQKENI. The CDR3 has 14 amino acids. CDR3 region: CASSPIRDSYEQYF. For the CDR3, the DNA is TGTGCCAGCTCACCTATCAGGGACTCCTACGAGCAGTACTTC.

CDR3 DNA sequence: TGCAGTGCTAGAGATAGGTCAGACTTAAACTATGGCTACACCTTC. It codes for CSARDRSDLNYGYTF. The chain couples TRBV20-1 to TRBJ1-2; D is unclear. V was pared by 0 bases and J by 2 bases, with 13 bases between. CDR1 and CDR2 (germline): DFQATT, SNEGSKA (reference sequence). This CDR3 is 15 amino acids long.

This clonotype was counted many times. V usage is TRBV5-4 and J usage is TRBJ2-2, with TRBD2 matching over 11 bases. Looked up from germline, CDR1 is SGHNT and CDR2 is YYREEE (reference sequence). V lost 4 bases, J lost 1 base, and 3 bases stayed unmatched. CDR3 length equals 16 residues. The CDR3 loop reads CASSPGLAGNTGELFF. CDR3 bases: TGTGCCAGCAGCCCCGGACTAGCGGGGAACACCGGGGAGCTGTTTTTT. The variable domain in full, with the rest retrieved from reference TRBV5-4 and TRBJ2-2, is ETGVTQSPTHLIKTRGQQVTLRCSSQSGHNTVSWYQQALGQGPQFIFQYYREEENGRGNFPPRFSGLQFPNYSSELNVNALELDDSALYLCASSPGLAGNTGELFFGEGSRLTVL.

This clonotype came up a few times. The chain joins TRBV20-1 to TRBJ1-5, with a possible D match to TRBD1 (6 bases). The germline CDR1 and CDR2 sequences are DFQATT and SNEGSKA (reference sequence). The CDR3 has 13 amino acids. V dropped 3 bases and J dropped 8 bases, with 14 bases sitting between them. This CDR3 is CSARGSPGEPQHF. CDR3 bases: TGCAGTGCTAGGGGGTCCCCAGGGGAGCCCCAGCATTTT.

The rearrangement joins TRBV7-9 to TRBJ2-1, with unresolved D. Trimming shortened V by 5 bases and J by 8 bases, and 10 bases separated the two germline ends. Germline CDR1 is SEHNR and CDR2 is FQNEAQ (reference sequence). The CDR3 has 12 amino acids. The CDR3 reads CASSNTVYEQFF. Here the CDR3 DNA reads TGTGCCAGCAGCAATACTGTCTATGAGCAGTTCTTC.